This T cell receptor (beta chain) stems from a study of blood T cell repertoires in COVID-19. Study-level information: Samples came from the United States, Italy and Spain, spanning acute and convalescent COVID-19. PBMCs, B-cell-depleted T cells, or T cells were the source of the cDNA or gDNA that made up the material.

The table came from immunoSEQ multiplex PCR; TCRdb's copy has only in-frame clones and leaves some out. Among over 150,000 clones listed, around 90% were seen once. Patients of the Seattle cohort, enrolled during active infection, were followed longitudinally. Germline V gene lookup returns CDR1 SGDLS and CDR2 YYNGEE. This CDR3 region has 13 residues. The germline V and J ends were trimmed by 2 bases and 5 bases, with 10 bases remaining between them. The sequencing sample was made of peripheral blood. The receptor comes from a young man with COVID-19, enrolled during active disease. The chain joins TRBV9 to TRBJ2-5, with a possible D match to TRBD1 (5 bases). The CDR3 protein is CASSVRVGETQYF. The CDR3 DNA reads as TGTGCCAGCAGCGTCAGGGTGGGGGAGACCCAGTACTTC.